This T cell receptor (beta chain) was recovered during a study of T cells in Graves' hyperthyroidism and ophthalmopathy. Criteria for exclusion of patients were uncontrolled infection, other autoimmune disease, pregnancy or lactation. Fresh peripheral blood, 7.5 to 10 ml of it, supplied the PBMCs. Regarding the study as a whole: The model anticipated ophthalmopathy a median around six months pre-onset. Stable hyperthyroidism was told apart from ophthalmopathy by a model built on 13 V-J features.

CDR1 and CDR2 from the germline V gene are MDHEN and SYDVKM. CDR3 size: 15 residues. Turning to this clonotype: Antigen unknown. Just one base apart from a much larger clone, this may be a read error.

Researchers took RNA transcripts and amplified the TCR beta CDR3 regions from them. The HTBI primer set drove a first-round RT-PCR of the TCR CDR3. Each CDR3 protein gets one entry after TCRdb re-called the multiplex PCR reads with MiXCR. The sample holds 400,000 to 500,000 distinct CDR3 sequences; roughly 13% are singletons and the top ten take about 4.9%. Material: blood. This clonotype originated in a young woman with Graves' hyperthyroidism. The chain joins TRBV28 to TRBJ1-6, with 7 positions matching TRBD1. CDR3 DNA: TGTGCCAGCAACCCAACGACAGGGTATAATTCACCCCCCCACTTT. This translates into CASNPTTGYNSPPHF.